The clone carrying this T cell receptor (beta chain) was observed many times. MiXCR, run by TCRdb on the reads, gives a single entry per CDR3 protein. The sample records around 320,000 distinct CDR3 sequences, approximately 9.5% being singletons. This record belongs to a study of T cell repertoires in cytomegalovirus infection. Per the germline V gene, CDR1 is MDHEN and CDR2 is SYDVKM. This CDR3 contains 21 residues. Trimming took 5 bases from V and 0 from J, leaving 26 bases between them. The receptor comes from a human donor in good health (CMV status not recorded). Some clones in this sample may be carry-over from other donors' samples. Sample: PBMCs. The chain links TRBV28 to TRBJ2-6, with D uncertain. The CDR3 DNA sequence: TGTGCCAGCAGTCCTTCGGTGGCAGAGAAAGGGATTAACTCTGGGGCCAACGTCCTGACTTTC. Protein product: CASSPSVAEKGINSGANVLTF.